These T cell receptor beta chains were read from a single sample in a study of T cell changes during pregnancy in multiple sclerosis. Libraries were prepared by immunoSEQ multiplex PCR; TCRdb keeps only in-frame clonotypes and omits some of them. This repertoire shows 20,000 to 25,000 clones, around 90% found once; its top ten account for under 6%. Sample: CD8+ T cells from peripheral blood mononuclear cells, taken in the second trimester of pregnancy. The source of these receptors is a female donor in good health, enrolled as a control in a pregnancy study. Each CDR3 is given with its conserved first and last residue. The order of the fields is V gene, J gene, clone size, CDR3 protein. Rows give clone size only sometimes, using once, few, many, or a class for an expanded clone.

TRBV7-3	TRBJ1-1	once	CASSLIRQGNTEAFF
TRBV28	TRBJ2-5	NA	CASSPHVAWETQYF
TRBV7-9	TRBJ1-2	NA	CASSSRGLEGYTF
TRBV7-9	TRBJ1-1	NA	CASSLVAGNTEAFF
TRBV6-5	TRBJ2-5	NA	CASSLSSGGFQETQYF
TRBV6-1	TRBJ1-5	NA	CASALNRDRNQPQHF
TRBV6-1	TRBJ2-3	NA	CASSEGRGGADTQYF
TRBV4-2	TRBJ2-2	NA	CASSPLPDSGGELFF
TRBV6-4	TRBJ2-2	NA	CASSRGYGQGELFF
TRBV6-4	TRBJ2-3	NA	CASSDSAGGPTDTQYF
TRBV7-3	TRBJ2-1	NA	CASSLSLLSSYNEQFF
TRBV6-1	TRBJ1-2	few	CASSEGTANYGYTF
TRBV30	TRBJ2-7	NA	CAWREGQSYEQYF
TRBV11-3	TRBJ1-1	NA	CASSSIPRGENTEAFF
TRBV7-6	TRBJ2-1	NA	CASSSGTSPYNEQFF
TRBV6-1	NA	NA	CASSGRGASYEQYF
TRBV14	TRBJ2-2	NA	CASRGTGGSGELFF
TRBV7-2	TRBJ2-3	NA	CASTGTRTRTDTQYF
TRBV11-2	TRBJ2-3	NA	CASSPYDTQYF
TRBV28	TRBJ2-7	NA	CASSPATASYEQYF
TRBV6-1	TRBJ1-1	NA	CASSVNQGAPTEAFF
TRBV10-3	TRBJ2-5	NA	CAIRLDREDRETQYF
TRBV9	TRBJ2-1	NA	CASSPWASGDNEQFF
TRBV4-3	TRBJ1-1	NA	CASSQDSRASTEAFF
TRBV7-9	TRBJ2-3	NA	CASSWTSGGFGTDTQYF
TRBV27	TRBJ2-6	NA	CASSLSRAGANVLTF
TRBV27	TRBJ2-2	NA	CASSFGLAGSGELFF
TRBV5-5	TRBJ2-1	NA	CASTDGFGGFDEQFF
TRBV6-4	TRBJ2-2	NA	CASSDREDTGELFF
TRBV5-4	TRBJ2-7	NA	CASSPTGLNEQYF
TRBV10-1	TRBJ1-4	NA	CASVVRGEKLFF
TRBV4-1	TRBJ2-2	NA	CASSQDPGSGELFF
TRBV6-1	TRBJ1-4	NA	CASSEVGDNEKLFF
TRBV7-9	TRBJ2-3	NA	CASSSTGNRADTQYF
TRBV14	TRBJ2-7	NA	CASSHFFVEQYF
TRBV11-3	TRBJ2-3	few	CASSKNGQEITDTQYF
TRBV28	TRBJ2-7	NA	CASSSTPGSAYEQYF
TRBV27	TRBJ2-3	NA	CASSEGASTDTQYF
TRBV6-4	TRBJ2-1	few	CASHLSGALDYNEQFF
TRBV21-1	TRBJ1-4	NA	CASSKGIGQSRANEKLFF
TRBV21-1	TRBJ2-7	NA	CASVSYEQYF
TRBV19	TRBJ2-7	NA	CASSPIAGLLAYEQYF
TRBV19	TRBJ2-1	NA	CASSRAGGQYNEQFF
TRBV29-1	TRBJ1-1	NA	CSVLYTEAFF
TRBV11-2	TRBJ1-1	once	CASSLDLKIRAFF
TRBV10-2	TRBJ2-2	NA	CASSLDTGELFF
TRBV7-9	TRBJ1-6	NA	CASSLVQANSPLHF
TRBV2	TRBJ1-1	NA	CASSAREMNTEAFF
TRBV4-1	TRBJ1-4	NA	CASSQEGGGEKLFF
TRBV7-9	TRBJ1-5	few	CASSSSDRGVGQPQHF
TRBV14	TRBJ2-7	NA	CASSQFSRGVYEQYF
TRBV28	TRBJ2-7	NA	CASSLPGTGNLRSYEQYF
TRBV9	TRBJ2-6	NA	CASSVLPRGGANVLTF
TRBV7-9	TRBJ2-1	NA	CASSLGQGNAGDEQFF